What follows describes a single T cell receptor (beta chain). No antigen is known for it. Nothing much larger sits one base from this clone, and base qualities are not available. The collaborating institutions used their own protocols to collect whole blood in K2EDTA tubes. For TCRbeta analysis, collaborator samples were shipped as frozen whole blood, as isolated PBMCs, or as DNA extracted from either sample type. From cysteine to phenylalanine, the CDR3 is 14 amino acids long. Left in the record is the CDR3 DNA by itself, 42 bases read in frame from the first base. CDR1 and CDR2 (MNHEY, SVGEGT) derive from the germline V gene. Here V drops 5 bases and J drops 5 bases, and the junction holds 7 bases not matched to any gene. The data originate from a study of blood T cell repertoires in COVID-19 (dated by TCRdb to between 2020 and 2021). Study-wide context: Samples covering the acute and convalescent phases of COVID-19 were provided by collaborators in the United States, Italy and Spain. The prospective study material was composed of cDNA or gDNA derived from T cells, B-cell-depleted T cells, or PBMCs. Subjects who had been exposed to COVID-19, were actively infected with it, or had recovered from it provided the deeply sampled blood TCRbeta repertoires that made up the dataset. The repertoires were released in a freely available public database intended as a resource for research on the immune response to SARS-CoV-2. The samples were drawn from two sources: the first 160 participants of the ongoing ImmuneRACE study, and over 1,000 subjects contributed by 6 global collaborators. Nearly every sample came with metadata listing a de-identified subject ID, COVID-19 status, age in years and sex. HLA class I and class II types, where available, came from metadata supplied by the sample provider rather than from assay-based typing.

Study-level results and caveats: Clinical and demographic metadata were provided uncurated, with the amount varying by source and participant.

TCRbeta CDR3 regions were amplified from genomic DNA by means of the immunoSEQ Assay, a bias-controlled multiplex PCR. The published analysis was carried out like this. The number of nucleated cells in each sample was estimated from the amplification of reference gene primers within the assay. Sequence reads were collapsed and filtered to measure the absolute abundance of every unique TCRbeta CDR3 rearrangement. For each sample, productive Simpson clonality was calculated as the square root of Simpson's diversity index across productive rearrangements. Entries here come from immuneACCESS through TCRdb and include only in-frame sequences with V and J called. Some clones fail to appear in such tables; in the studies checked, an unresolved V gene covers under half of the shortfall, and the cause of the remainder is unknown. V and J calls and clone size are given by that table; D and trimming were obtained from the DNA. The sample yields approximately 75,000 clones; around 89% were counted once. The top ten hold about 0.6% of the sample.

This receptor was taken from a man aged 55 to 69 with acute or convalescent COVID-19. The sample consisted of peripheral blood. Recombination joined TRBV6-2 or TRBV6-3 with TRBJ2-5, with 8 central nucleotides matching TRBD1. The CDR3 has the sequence CASSVGQGGETQYF. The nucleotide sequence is TGTGCCAGCAGTGTAGGACAGGGAGGCGAGACCCAGTACTTC.